The entry below gives a single T cell receptor beta chain sequence along with its context. Its antigen is unknown. This record belongs to a study of radiation and T cells in renal cell carcinoma. Study observations and caveats: Dominant CDR3 motifs occupied more repertoire in irradiated than control tumors.

Clones were sequenced by immunoSEQ multiplex PCR, and TCRdb holds only the in-frame ones, with some missing. The data show about 23,000 clones, nearly 55% seen once. The ends were cut back, 1 base at V and 0 bases at J, with 8 bases in the middle. CDR3 size: 15 residues. CDR1 and CDR2 (germline): SGDLS, YYNGEE. As for treatment: treatment-naive control, cytoreductive nephrectomy. Treatment-naive patients without radiation supplied the control tumors at nephrectomy. The tumor was a clear cell renal cell carcinoma. This chain links TRBV9 with TRBJ1-3; no reliable D call. This TCR came from a human donor with renal cell carcinoma. Here the sequenced sample was tumor tissue, taken from a patient whose treatment was nephrectomy without radiotherapy. CDR3 sequence: CASSVWADSGNTIYF. CDR3 DNA: TGTGCCAGCAGCGTATGGGCAGACTCTGGAAACACCATATATTTT. Based on the CDR3 plus reference TRBV9 and TRBJ1-3, the full variable domain is DSGVTQTPKHLITATGQRVTLRCSPRSGDLSVYWYQQSLDQGLQFLIQYYNGEERAKGNILERFSAQQFPDLHSELNLSSLELGDSALYFCASSVWADSGNTIYFGEGSWLTVV.